A single sample is the source of the 9 T cell receptor beta chains below, sequenced in a study of tumour-infiltrating T cells in Burkitt lymphoma. Some clones are missing from TCRdb's copy, which holds only in-frame ones; the method was immunoSEQ multiplex PCR. The sample yields approximately 4,000 clones, 16% seen once. Sequenced: tumor tissue. These receptors came from a human donor with diffuse large B-cell lymphoma. Some clones in this sample may be carry-over from other donors' samples.

This chain links TRBV27 with TRBJ2-7; TRBD1 agrees at 7 bases. J lost 4 bases, V lost 6 bases, and 12 bases had no gene match. Germline CDR1 MNHEY, CDR2 SMNVEV (reference sequence). The CDR3 sequence is 15 residues long. The CDR3 here is CASSRPGTERYEQYF. As DNA, the CDR3 is TGTGCCAGCAGCCGACCCGGGACAGAGCGATACGAGCAGTACTTC.

This clone appeared a few times. This rearrangement joins TRBV10-3 to TRBJ2-3, with 13 bases aligning to TRBD2. From germline, CDR1 is ENHRY and CDR2 SYGVKD. This CDR3 is 15 amino acids long. The V segment lost 8 bases and the J segment 5 bases; nucleotides outside the gene matches: 7. CDR3 DNA sequence: TGTGCCATCGGTTTTGGGACTAGCGGGGTAGATACGCAGTATTTT. Translating it yields CAIGFGTSGVDTQYF.

Concerning this clone itself: This sample includes further DNA sequences coding for the same CDR3. V and J are TRBV9 and TRBJ2-7; 11 nucleotides agree with TRBD2. The CDR3 extends over 13 amino acids. Germline V gene data show CDR1 as SGDLS and CDR2 as YYNGEE. J lost 3 bases, V lost 7 bases, and 3 bases had no gene match. The CDR3 nucleotides read TGTGCCAGCTCTAGCGGGAGGAGCTACGAGCAGTACTTC. Its protein product is CASSSGRSYEQYF. Supplemented by reference TRBV9 and TRBJ2-7, the full variable domain reads DSGVTQTPKHLITATGQRVTLRCSPRSGDLSVYWYQQSLDQGLQFLIQYYNGEERAKGNILERFSAQQFPDLHSELNLSSLELGDSALYFCASSSGRSYEQYFGPGTRLTVT.

In its sample, this clone was seen a few times. The chain employs TRBV5-4 and TRBJ2-5, with D maybe TRBD1 (5 bases). Deletions cut 1 base from V and 1 base from J, with 14 bases between. The germline V gene encodes CDR1 SGHNT and CDR2 YYREEE (reference sequence). The CDR3 covers 16 residues. This CDR3 is CASSLWPDNSQETQYF. DNA of the CDR3: TGTGCCAGCAGCTTGTGGCCGGACAACTCCCAAGAGACCCAGTACTTC. Full variable domain (remainder filled in from reference TRBV5-4 and TRBJ2-5): ETGVTQSPTHLIKTRGQQVTLRCSSQSGHNTVSWYQQALGQGPQFIFQYYREEENGRGNFPPRFSGLQFPNYSSELNVNALELDDSALYLCASSLWPDNSQETQYFGPGTRLLVL.

This clone was seen more than once but under ten times. The chain carries TRBV6-6 and TRBJ1-1; 7 positions agree with TRBD1. In germline, CDR1 is MNHNY, CDR2 SVGAGI (reference sequence). V gave up 5 bases and J gave up 2 bases; unmatched junction bases: 5. The CDR3 contains 14 residues. This CDR3 is CASSKQGSNTEAFF. As DNA, the CDR3 is TGTGCCAGCAGTAAACAGGGGTCTAACACTGAAGCTTTCTTT.

This clone came up a few times. J is TRBJ1-1 and V is TRBV4-1, with TRBD1 as a possible D gene (5 bases). Deletions cut 1 base from V and 3 bases from J, with 12 bases between. The CDR3 has 15 amino acids. In germline, CDR1 is MGHRA, CDR2 YSYEKL. CDR3 in DNA: TGCGCCAGCAGCCAAGCCCAGGGAGGGGACACTGAAGCTTTCTTT. Its protein product is CASSQAQGGDTEAFF.

This clone was found a few times. V is TRBV6-1 and J is TRBJ1-5; TRBD1 agrees at 8 bases. Trimming removed 6 bases from V and 4 bases from J; junction bases left unmatched: 11. Germline CDR1 is MNHNS and CDR2 is SASEGT. The CDR3 length is 16 residues. In nucleotides, the CDR3 is TGTGCCAGCAGAGAAAAAACAGGGGGGGGTAATCAGCCCCAGCATTTT. Translated, it gives CASREKTGGGNQPQHF.

By share, this clone counts as large. This same CDR3 is encoded by further DNA sequences in the sample. The chain recombines TRBV9 with TRBJ2-7; no firm D call. Germline V gene lookup returns CDR1 SGDLS and CDR2 YYNGEE. This CDR3 is built from 13 residues. V lost 4 bases, J lost 0 bases, and 8 bases lay in between. CDR3 region: CASSSGRSYEQYF. DNA for the CDR3: TGTGCCAGCAGCTCCGGACGCTCCTACGAGCAGTACTTC.

The chain couples TRBV7-8 to TRBJ2-1; 7 nucleotides align to TRBD2. Germline assignment: CDR1 SGHVS and CDR2 FQNEAQ. Trimming cost V 5 bases and J 10 bases; bases outside gene matches: 8. This CDR3 comprises 13 residues. CDR3 sequence: CASSVRGDREQFF. As DNA, the CDR3 is TGTGCCAGCAGCGTCCGGGGGGATAGGGAGCAGTTCTTC.